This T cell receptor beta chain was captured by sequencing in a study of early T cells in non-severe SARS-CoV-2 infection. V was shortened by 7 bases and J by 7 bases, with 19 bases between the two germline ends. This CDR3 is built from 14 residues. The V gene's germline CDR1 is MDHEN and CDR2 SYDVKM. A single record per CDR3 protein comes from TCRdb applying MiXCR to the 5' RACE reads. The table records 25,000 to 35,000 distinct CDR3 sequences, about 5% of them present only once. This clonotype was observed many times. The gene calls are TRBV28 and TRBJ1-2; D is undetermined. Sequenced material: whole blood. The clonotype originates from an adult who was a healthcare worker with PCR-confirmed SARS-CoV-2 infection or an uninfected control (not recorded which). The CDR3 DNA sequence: TGTGCCAGCAATCTGTTGGACGGGGTCGGTGGCTACACCTTC. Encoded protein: CASNLLDGVGGYTF.